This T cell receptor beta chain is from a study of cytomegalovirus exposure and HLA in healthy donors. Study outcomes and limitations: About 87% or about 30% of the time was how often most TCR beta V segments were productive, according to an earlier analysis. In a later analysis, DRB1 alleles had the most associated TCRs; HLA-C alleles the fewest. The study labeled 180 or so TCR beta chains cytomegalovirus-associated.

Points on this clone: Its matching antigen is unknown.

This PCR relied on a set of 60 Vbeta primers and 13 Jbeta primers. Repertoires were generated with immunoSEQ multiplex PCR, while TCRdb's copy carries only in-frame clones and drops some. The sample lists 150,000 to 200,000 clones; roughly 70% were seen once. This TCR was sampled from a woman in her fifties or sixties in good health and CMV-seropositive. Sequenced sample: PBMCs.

The CDR3 coding sequence is TGTGCCAGCAGCCAAGAGGCCAACTATGGCTACACCTTC. Translation: CASSQEANYGYTF. The chain combines TRBV14 with TRBJ1-2; D not certain. This CDR3 contains 13 residues. With 0 bases removed from V and 2 bases from J, the gap between germline ends came to 4 bases. Germline CDR1 is SGHDN and CDR2 is FVKESK.